This TCR beta chain is from a study of early T cells in non-severe SARS-CoV-2 infection. Unique molecular identifiers were affixed to single, distinct cDNA molecules. TCRdb redid the calling of the 5' RACE reads with MiXCR, one entry per CDR3 protein. The data hold approximately 75,000 distinct CDR3 sequences, with 4% to 6% observed a single time. Findings of the study overall: VDJdb matches were skewed toward anti-spike CD8 T cell responses.

Concerning this clonotype itself: Its antigen remains unknown.

This clonotype was sampled from an adult who was a healthcare worker with PCR-confirmed SARS-CoV-2 infection or an uninfected control (not recorded which). The donor label of this sample is uncertain. The material sequenced was whole blood, taken at baseline.

The CDR3 coding sequence is TGCAGTGGGTCGGGGGGTAGCGTTTACGAGCAGTACTTC. Its protein is CSGSGGSVYEQYF. V gene TRBV20-1 combines with J gene TRBJ2-7; 7 nucleotides align to TRBD2. This CDR3 has 13 amino acids. Germline lookup yields CDR1 DFQATT and CDR2 SNEGSKA (reference sequence). Losses at the gene ends were 7 bases for V and 4 bases for J; bases not matched to a gene: 10.